This entry concerns a single TCR beta chain. This specimen comes from a study of blood T cell repertoires in COVID-19. Study overall: Sample material is recorded as cDNA or gDNA derived from T cells, B-cell-depleted T cells, or PBMCs.

Original handling: Estimation of nucleated cell counts was performed using reference gene primer amplification. Clones were read by immunoSEQ multiplex PCR, and TCRdb kept only the in-frame ones, dropping some. The V and J calls and clone size come from that table; D and trimming were worked out from the DNA. This sample has roughly 50,000 clones, with more than 80% found just once. This CDR3 has 18 residues. The sequenced sample consisted of peripheral blood. The chain couples TRBV12-1 to TRBJ1-1; the DNA was not compared with TRBD1, the D call given in the table. TRBV12-1 is tagged as a pseudogene. This sequence originates from a man between 60 and 70 years old with acute or convalescent COVID-19. The CDR3 coding sequence is TGTGCCAGCAGCCCGGGGACAGGAGAACCGAACATGAACACTGAAGCTTTCTTT. Residues: CASSPGTGEPNMNTEAFF.